This T cell receptor (beta chain) was retrieved from a study of cytomegalovirus exposure and HLA in healthy donors. Findings of the study overall: Researchers catalogued about 150 TCR beta chains as cytomegalovirus-associated. Subsequent analysis found a tendency for first-cohort TCR clusters to co-occur within the 90 to 150 validation repertoires.

With respect to this clone: The antigen remains unidentified.

TCRdb keeps only in-frame clones here, not all; method: immunoSEQ multiplex PCR. The sample holds roughly 300,000 clones, about nine tenths seen once. Trimming removed 7 bases at V and 4 bases at J, with 11 bases between. The CDR3 contains 13 residues. Looked up from germline, CDR1 is MNHNY and CDR2 is SVGAGI (reference sequence). This clonotype was obtained from a woman between 18 and 29 years old in good health and CMV-seronegative. The sample taken for sequencing was PBMCs. This chain joins TRBV6-6 and TRBJ1-5; D unclear. The CDR3 DNA reads as TGTGCCAGCACCCCCAGTGTTAATCAGCCCCAGCATTTT. It encodes CASTPSVNQPQHF.